This TCR beta chain comes out of a study of early T cells in non-severe SARS-CoV-2 infection. This CDR3 is 15 amino acids long. Germline CDR1 and CDR2: SGHKS and YYEKEE (reference sequence). V shed 1 base and J 5 bases; nucleotides not matched to a gene: 5. TCRdb used MiXCR to reprocess the 5' RACE reads, holding one entry per CDR3 protein. The sample consists of 65,000 to 85,000 distinct CDR3 sequences, more than 8% of them appearing once. This clonotype was observed at least ten times. The specimen was whole blood, collected at baseline. The V gene is TRBV5-5, the J gene TRBJ2-5; 10 nucleotides agree with TRBD1. This TCR derives from an adult who was a healthcare worker with PCR-confirmed SARS-CoV-2 infection or an uninfected control (not recorded which). This CDR3 reads CASSLLGTGVETQYF. The CDR3 DNA reads as TGTGCCAGCAGCTTGTTAGGGACAGGGGTCGAGACCCAGTACTTC.